Listed here is a single T cell receptor beta chain. Germline CDR1 and CDR2: SGHTA and FQGNSA. The ends were cut back, 0 bases at V and 2 bases at J, with 9 bases in the middle. This CDR3 is 15 amino acids long. This sample was included in a study of cytomegalovirus exposure and HLA in healthy donors. Use of 60 Vbeta and 13 Jbeta primers characterized the PCR. Data came from immunoSEQ multiplex PCR; TCRdb stores just in-frame clones and leaves some out. The sample holds 80,000 to 130,000 clones, around 83% seen once. Input material: PBMCs. The rearrangement uses TRBV7-2 and TRBJ2-3; D gene ambiguous. The clonotype was recovered from a woman between 18 and 29 years old in good health and CMV-seronegative. CDR3 DNA sequence: TGTGCCAGCAGCTTAGCGTCGGTAGACACAGATACGCAGTATTTT. Translation gives CASSLASVDTDTQYF.